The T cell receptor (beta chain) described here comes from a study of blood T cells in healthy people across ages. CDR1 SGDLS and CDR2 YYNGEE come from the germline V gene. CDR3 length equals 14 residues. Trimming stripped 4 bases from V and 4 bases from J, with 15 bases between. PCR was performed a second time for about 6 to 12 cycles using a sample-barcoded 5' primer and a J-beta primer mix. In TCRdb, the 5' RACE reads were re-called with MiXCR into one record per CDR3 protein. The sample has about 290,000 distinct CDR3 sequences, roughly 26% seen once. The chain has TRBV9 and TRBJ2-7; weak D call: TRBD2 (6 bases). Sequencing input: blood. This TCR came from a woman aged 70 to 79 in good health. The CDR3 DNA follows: TGTGCCAGCAGCCGCCAGACGGAGGGATACGAGCAGTACTTC. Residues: CASSRQTEGYEQYF.